Included here is one T cell receptor beta chain sequence, with context. In the authors' methods: Reference gene primer amplification gave estimated nucleated cell counts. Sequencing was performed with immunoSEQ multiplex PCR; in TCRdb, only in-frame clones are kept and a portion is missing. The V and J calls and the clone size are those of that table, but D and trimming were determined from the DNA. Of hundreds of thousands of clones listed, over 75% are singletons. The sample originates from a study of blood T cell repertoires in COVID-19. Study context: Whether acute or convalescent, the COVID-19 samples came from the United States, Italy and Spain.

Seattle-derived patients entered the study during active infection and were followed longitudinally. Germline V lookup: CDR1 SGHNT, CDR2 YYREEE (reference sequence). CDR3 length equals 16 residues. V was clipped by 7 bases and J by 6 bases; unmatched bases: 15. The chain couples TRBV5-4 to TRBJ2-1; 8 bases agree with TRBD2. Sample: peripheral blood. This receptor was obtained from an older woman with COVID-19, enrolled during active disease. CDR3 sequence (DNA): TGTGCCAGCGGGAGCGGGGGACTCAACCTCCTCAATGAGCAGTTCTTC. Translation: CASGSGGLNLLNEQFF.